Listed below are T cell receptor beta chains from one sample, sequenced in a study of cytomegalovirus exposure and HLA in healthy donors. Generated by immunoSEQ multiplex PCR, the TCRdb table keeps only in-frame clones and is missing some. The sample has around 400,000 clones; 86% are singletons. The sample comprised PBMCs. These receptors originate from a woman between 18 and 29 years old in good health and CMV-seronegative. Each CDR3 is given with its conserved first and last residue. D genes are given only for firm matches. The size of a clone is reported for some rows only, either as once, few or many, or as a class for expanded clones.

abundance: once; len: 17; j_gene: TRBJ2-3; d_gene: TRBD1; v_gene: TRBV6-1; CDR3nt: TGTGCCAGCAGTGGCGAACCGGGACAGGGCTACACAGATACGCAGTATTTT; CDR3aa: CASSGEPGQGYTDTQYF
abundance: NA; len: 14; j_gene: TRBJ1-1; d_gene: NA; v_gene: TRBV27; CDR3nt: TGTGCCAGCAGTCTGGCTCTCTCGGGCACTGAAGCTTTCTTT; CDR3aa: CASSLALSGTEAFF
abundance: NA; len: 15; j_gene: TRBJ2-3; d_gene: TRBD2; v_gene: TRBV4-2; CDR3nt: TGTGCCAGCAGCCAATCGACTAGCGGAGGCGATACGCAGTATTTT; CDR3aa: CASSQSTSGGDTQYF
abundance: once; len: 14; j_gene: TRBJ2-7; d_gene: NA; v_gene: TRBV7-8; CDR3nt: TGTGCCAGCAGCGGCCCCCTTAAGGCGGACGAGCAGTACTTC; CDR3aa: CASSGPLKADEQYF
abundance: NA; len: 10; j_gene: TRBJ2-7; d_gene: NA; v_gene: TRBV20-1; CDR3nt: TGCAGTGCTAGAGGTCTCAGGCAGTACTTC; CDR3aa: CSARGLRQYF
abundance: NA; len: 14; j_gene: TRBJ1-1; d_gene: NA; v_gene: TRBV10-2; CDR3nt: TGCGCCAGCAGTGAGCCGGGGAACGAATTCGAAGCTTTCTTT; CDR3aa: CASSEPGNEFEAFF
abundance: NA; len: 15; j_gene: TRBJ2-4; d_gene: TRBD1; v_gene: TRBV28; CDR3nt: TGTGCCAGCAGTTTATCGGGACAGTCCAAAAACATTCAGTACTTC; CDR3aa: CASSLSGQSKNIQYF
abundance: NA; len: 15; j_gene: TRBJ1-1; d_gene: TRBD1; v_gene: TRBV30; CDR3nt: TGTGCTTGGAGACCGGGACAGCGTGTGAACACTGAAGCTTTCTTT; CDR3aa: CAWRPGQRVNTEAFF
abundance: once; len: 16; j_gene: TRBJ2-1; d_gene: TRBD1; v_gene: TRBV11-2; CDR3nt: TGTGCCAGCAGCCCCTCAGGGACAGTTAATAACAATGAGCAGTTCTTC; CDR3aa: CASSPSGTVNNNEQFF
abundance: NA; len: 14; j_gene: TRBJ2-5; d_gene: TRBD2; v_gene: TRBV2; CDR3nt: TGTGCCAGCACCAAGGGACTAGCCCTGGAGACCCAGTACTTC; CDR3aa: CASTKGLALETQYF
abundance: NA; len: 15; j_gene: TRBJ1-3; d_gene: NA; v_gene: TRBV7-6; CDR3nt: TGTGCCAGCAGCGCGAGTGAGAACTCTGGAAACACCATATATTTT; CDR3aa: CASSASENSGNTIYF
abundance: NA; len: 15; j_gene: TRBJ2-1; d_gene: NA; v_gene: TRBV6-1; CDR3nt: TGTGCCAGCAGTGAGCAGACAGTCCCCACGGATGAGCAGTTCTTC; CDR3aa: CASSEQTVPTDEQFF
abundance: NA; len: 12; j_gene: TRBJ1-2; d_gene: TRBD1; v_gene: TRBV4-1; CDR3nt: TGCGCCAGCAGCCATCCCGGGACAGGGTGCACCTTC; CDR3aa: CASSHPGTGCTF
abundance: NA; len: 15; j_gene: TRBJ1-1; d_gene: NA; v_gene: TRBV6-1; CDR3nt: TGTGCCAGCAGTGGCGGACAGACCATGAACACTGAAGCTTTCTTT; CDR3aa: CASSGGQTMNTEAFF
abundance: NA; len: 13; j_gene: TRBJ1-2; d_gene: NA; v_gene: TRBV19; CDR3nt: TGTGCCAGTAGTTCATCGGGGGAAACTGGCTACACCTTC; CDR3aa: CASSSSGETGYTF
abundance: NA; len: 15; j_gene: TRBJ2-5; d_gene: TRBD1; v_gene: TRBV15; CDR3nt: TGTGCCACCAGCTCTGACAGGGTTCGCGGAGAGACCCAGTACTTC; CDR3aa: CATSSDRVRGETQYF
abundance: NA; len: 13; j_gene: TRBJ2-3; d_gene: NA; v_gene: TRBV9; CDR3nt: TGTGCCAGCAGCGTAGCGGGGGCAGATACGCAGTATTTT; CDR3aa: CASSVAGADTQYF
abundance: NA; len: 15; j_gene: TRBJ1-1; d_gene: TRBD1; v_gene: TRBV28; CDR3nt: TGTGCCAGCAGCCTCCACCGGGACAGAAACACTGAAGCTTTCTTT; CDR3aa: CASSLHRDRNTEAFF
abundance: NA; len: 15; j_gene: TRBJ2-1; d_gene: TRBD2; v_gene: TRBV7-9; CDR3nt: TGTGCCAGCAGTAGCGGGGGGGCCTCCTACAATGAGCAGTTCTTC; CDR3aa: CASSSGGASYNEQFF